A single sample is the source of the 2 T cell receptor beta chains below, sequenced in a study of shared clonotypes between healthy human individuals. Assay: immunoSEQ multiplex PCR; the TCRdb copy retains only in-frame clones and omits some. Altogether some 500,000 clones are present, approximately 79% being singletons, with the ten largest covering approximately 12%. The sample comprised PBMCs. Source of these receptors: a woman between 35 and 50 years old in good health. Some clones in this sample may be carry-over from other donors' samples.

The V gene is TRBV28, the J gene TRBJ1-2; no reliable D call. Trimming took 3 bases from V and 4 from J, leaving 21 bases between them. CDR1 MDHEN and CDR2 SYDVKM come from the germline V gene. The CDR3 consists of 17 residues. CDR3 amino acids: CASSFVGKQSNLYGYTF. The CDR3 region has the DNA TGTGCCAGCAGTTTCGTAGGGAAACAGTCCAATCTCTATGGCTACACCTTC.

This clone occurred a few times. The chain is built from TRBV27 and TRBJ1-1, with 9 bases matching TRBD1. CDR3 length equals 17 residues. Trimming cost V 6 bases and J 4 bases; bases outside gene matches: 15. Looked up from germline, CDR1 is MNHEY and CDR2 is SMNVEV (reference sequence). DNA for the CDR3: TGTGCCAGCAGCCTTCTCGGACAGGGGATTGTCGGCACTGAAGCTTTCTTT. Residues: CASSLLGQGIVGTEAFF.